This entry lists 26 T cell receptor beta chains sequenced from one sample in a study of CD8+ T cells in alopecia areata. Extraction and reverse transcription of RNA yielded cDNA as the sequencing template. Clones were read by immunoSEQ multiplex PCR, and TCRdb kept only the in-frame ones, dropping some. The table has 150,000 or so clones, 87% seen once. Here the sequenced sample was CD8+ T cells sorted from blood, taken at week 0. Receptors were obtained from a human donor with alopecia areata.

The V gene is TRBV14, the J gene TRBJ2-7, with TRBD2 identical over 7 bases. V was clipped by 1 base and J by 3 bases; unmatched bases: 3. The germline CDR1 and CDR2 sequences are SGHDN and FVKESK. This CDR3 is built from 14 residues. The CDR3 protein is CASSQGLAFYEQYF. CDR3 DNA: TGTGCCAGCAGCCAAGGACTAGCATTCTACGAGCAGTACTTC. Using reference TRBV14 and TRBJ2-7 for the parts outside the CDR3, the full variable domain is EAGVTQFPSHSVIEKGQTVTLRCDPISGHDNLYWYRRVMGKEIKFLLHFVKESKQDESGMPNNRFLAERTGGTYSTLKVQPAELEDSGVYFCASSQGLAFYEQYFGPGTRLTVT.

The gene calls are TRBV7-9 and TRBJ2-7, with no clear D. Germline values: CDR1 SEHNR, CDR2 FQNEAQ (reference sequence). V dropped 4 bases and J dropped 7 bases, with 8 bases sitting between them. The CDR3 runs 11 residues. CDR3 in amino acids: CASSYGPEQYF. The CDR3 DNA reads TGTGCCAGCAGCTACGGACCAGAGCAGTACTTC.

This clone came up once. This sequence joins TRBV29-1 and TRBJ2-1; 9 bases fit TRBD2. The CDR3 extends over 14 amino acids. With V trimmed by 4 bases and J by 8 bases, 9 bases remained unmatched. Germline values: CDR1 SQVTM, CDR2 ANQGSEA. CDR3 sequence reads: CSVAAASGIYEQFF. Here the CDR3 DNA reads TGCAGCGTTGCAGCGGCTAGCGGGATTTATGAGCAGTTCTTC.

The chain uses TRBV11-2 and TRBJ2-1; D is perhaps TRBD2 (6 bases). The V and J ends lost 5 bases and 7 bases respectively, with 9 bases between them. CDR3 length: 12 residues. The germline V gene encodes CDR1 SGHAT and CDR2 FQNNGV. The CDR3 sequence is CASSQGLNEQFF. DNA of the CDR3: TGTGCCAGCAGCCAAGGACTAAATGAGCAGTTCTTC.

The chain recombines TRBV2 with TRBJ2-7; 8 nucleotides align to TRBD1. The CDR3 is 14 amino acids. CDR1 is SNHLY, CDR2 FYNNEI, per germline. The V and J ends lost 0 bases and 5 bases, in that order; junction bases with no gene match: 3. The CDR3 reads CASSEANRGNEQYF. DNA for the CDR3: TGTGCCAGCAGTGAAGCGAACAGGGGGAACGAGCAGTACTTC.

The chain has TRBV29-1 and TRBJ2-5; 10 bases agree with TRBD1. The DNA end is more similar to TRBJ2-7, so the J call may be wrong. Germline V gene sequence: CDR1 SQVTM, CDR2 ANQGSEA. This CDR3 contains 14 residues. The CDR3 nucleotides are TGCAGCGTTGAGGGGACAGGGGACCCCTACGAGCAGTACTTC. Its translation is CSVEGTGDPYEQYF.

This chain joins TRBV2 and TRBJ1-5, with 10 bases that match TRBD1. The germline V gene has CDR1 SNHLY and CDR2 FYNNEI. J lost 1 base, V lost 4 bases, and 1 base had no gene match. The CDR3 is made up of 15 amino acids. The CDR3 DNA reads TGTGCCAGCAGTGGACAGGGGGCGAGCAATCAGCCCCAGCATTTT. This encodes CASSGQGASNQPQHF.

V is TRBV27 and J is TRBJ2-1; 10 bases agree with TRBD2. The CDR3 extends over 15 amino acids. Per the germline V gene, CDR1 is MNHEY and CDR2 is SMNVEV (reference sequence). V gave up 4 bases and J gave up 4 bases; unmatched junction bases: 4. The CDR3 reads CASSSSGGGYNEQFF. The CDR3, as DNA: TGTGCCAGCAGTTCCAGCGGGGGGGGTTACAATGAGCAGTTCTTC.

This clone came up a few times. This rearrangement joins TRBV2 to TRBJ2-5; 9 nucleotides line up with TRBD1. The ends lost 6 bases at V and 11 bases at J; junction bases unmatched: 16. The CDR3 consists of 15 residues. Germline CDR1 is SNHLY and CDR2 is FYNNEI. CDR3 sequence (DNA): TGTGCCAGCAGCGGGACAGGGAACATCCTCGAGGAGCAGTACTTC. Encoded protein: CASSGTGNILEEQYF.

The chain carries TRBV7-9 and TRBJ2-5; possible D gene TRBD1, 5 bases. The V end was cut by 4 bases, the J end by 1 base, with 13 bases between. The CDR3 runs 15 residues. Germline lookup yields CDR1 SEHNR and CDR2 FQNEAQ (reference sequence). The DNA of the CDR3 is TGTGCCAGCAGCTCCTCCGACAGTACCCAAGAGACCCAGTACTTC. It encodes CASSSSDSTQETQYF.

The chain has TRBV11-2 and TRBJ2-6; either TRBD1 or TRBD2 may fit D (5 bases each). The CDR3 has 18 amino acids. Germline CDR1 SGHAT, CDR2 FQNNGV. The V and J ends lost 0 bases and 2 bases respectively, with 14 bases between them. The CDR3 region is CASSLDRWGLAGANVLTF. CDR3 bases: TGTGCCAGCAGCTTAGATCGTTGGGGGTTGGCTGGGGCCAACGTCCTGACTTTC.

This clone has more than one count but fewer than ten. The rearrangement joins TRBV7-9 to TRBJ2-2; D gene uncertain. CDR1 SEHNR and CDR2 FQNEAQ come from the germline V gene (reference sequence). Trimming took 5 bases from V and 6 from J, leaving 7 bases between them. This CDR3 contains 12 residues. The CDR3 DNA reads TGTGCCAGCAGCGCGTTGTCCGGGGAGCTGTTTTTT. Protein sequence: CASSALSGELFF.

J is TRBJ2-3 and V is TRBV2, with a possible D match to TRBD2 (5 bases). The CDR3 covers 13 residues. V was trimmed by 10 bases and J by 7 bases, leaving 18 bases between them. Germline CDR1 is SNHLY and CDR2 is FYNNEI. CDR3 coding DNA: TGTGCCACAATCGGGCCCGACGGGAATACGCAGTATTTT. This gives the protein CATIGPDGNTQYF.

The rearrangement joins TRBV7-9 to TRBJ1-2, with D possibly being TRBD1 (5 bases). CDR3 size: 15 residues. Germline lookup yields CDR1 SEHNR and CDR2 FQNEAQ (reference sequence). Deletions cut 1 base from V and 2 bases from J, with 11 bases between. CDR3 sequence: CASSLEGRENYGYTF. The CDR3 DNA follows: TGTGCCAGCAGCTTAGAGGGCAGGGAGAACTATGGCTACACCTTC.

The J gene is TRBJ2-1, the V gene TRBV19; 8 nucleotides agree with TRBD2. Losses at the gene ends were 5 bases for V and 9 bases for J; bases not matched to a gene: 21. This CDR3 has 18 residues. CDR1 and CDR2 (germline): LNHDA, SQIVND (reference sequence). CDR3 DNA: TGTGCCAGTAGTCCTGGGACTAGTATCGATTCCTTCGCCAGTGAGCAGTTCTTC. Its translation is CASSPGTSIDSFASEQFF.

This chain links TRBV2 with TRBJ2-7, with 7 bases lining up with TRBD1. The length of the CDR3 is 14 residues. V gave up 7 bases and J gave up 5 bases; unmatched junction bases: 11. Looked up from germline, CDR1 is SNHLY and CDR2 is FYNNEI. CDR3 DNA sequence: TGTGCCAGCACTTCGACAGGGTGGTCGGACGAGCAGTACTTC. Translated: CASTSTGWSDEQYF.

J is TRBJ2-2 and V is TRBV27, with TRBD1 matching over 9 bases. Germline trimming cut 5 bases from V and 4 bases from J; bases unmatched to any gene: 8. CDR1 and CDR2 from the germline V gene are MNHEY and SMNVEV (reference sequence). The length of the CDR3 is 16 residues. The CDR3 spells CASSNYRGRSTGELFF. The CDR3 region has the DNA TGTGCCAGCAGTAACTACAGGGGGCGATCCACCGGGGAGCTGTTTTTT.

In DNA form, the CDR3 reads TGTGCCAGCAGCTTAGCGGAGGGGAAGATCACTGAAGCTTTCTTT. Protein: CASSLAEGKITEAFF. The V gene is TRBV7-9, the J gene TRBJ1-1, with D possibly TRBD1 on 5 matching bases. Trimming stripped 0 bases from V and 4 bases from J, with 12 bases between. Germline V gene sequence: CDR1 SEHNR, CDR2 FQNEAQ (reference sequence). The CDR3 is made up of 15 amino acids.

CDR3 sequence (DNA): TGTGCCAGCAGTTTAAACAGGGGGGAGGCCTACAATGAGCAGTTCTTC. Its protein product is CASSLNRGEAYNEQFF. The chain uses TRBV6-5 and TRBJ2-1; 8 bases align to TRBD1. CDR1 is MNHEY and CDR2 is SVGAGI in the germline V gene. CDR3 size: 16 residues. J lost 2 bases, V lost 4 bases, and 7 bases had no gene match.

The chain employs TRBV7-9 and TRBJ2-1; TRBD1 agrees at 10 bases. V dropped 5 bases and J dropped 6; count of bases not matched to a gene: 10. This CDR3 contains 16 residues. Germline lookup yields CDR1 SEHNR and CDR2 FQNEAQ (reference sequence). For the CDR3, the DNA is TGTGCCAGCAGCCCACCTGGGACAGGGGCGGTCAATGAGCAGTTCTTC. It translates to CASSPPGTGAVNEQFF.

This chain uses TRBV7-8 with TRBJ2-7; 7 nucleotides line up with TRBD2. This CDR3 spans 15 amino acids. Per the germline V gene, CDR1 is SGHVS and CDR2 is FQNEAQ. The V segment lost 3 bases and the J segment 2 bases; nucleotides outside the gene matches: 7. The CDR3 is CASSFRGGSTYEQYF. Written as DNA, the CDR3 is TGTGCCAGCAGCTTCCGTGGCGGGAGTACCTACGAGCAGTACTTC.

This clone was observed a handful of times. This chain links TRBV29-1 with TRBJ2-7; D may be TRBD2 (5 bases). V was shortened by 6 bases and J by 3 bases, with 15 bases between the two germline ends. CDR3 length: 13 amino acids. Germline V gives CDR1 SQVTM, CDR2 ANQGSEA. Here the CDR3 DNA reads TGCAGCGTCCCGAGGGAAGAGCACTACGAGCAGTACTTC. Its translation: CSVPREEHYEQYF.

A note on this clone: A junction end diverges from the germline sequence, so it may reflect a read error. The sample carries other DNA sequences with the same CDR3. The rearrangement links TRBV29-1 to TRBJ1-2; unclear D gene. In germline, CDR1 is SQVTM, CDR2 ANQGSEA. There are 12 residues in the CDR3. This CDR3 is CSVERTNYGYTF. The CDR3 nucleotides are TGCAGCGTTGAAAGAACTAACTACGGCTACACCTTC.

The chain employs TRBV19 and TRBJ1-5; TRBD1 agrees at 10 bases. The V segment lost 4 bases and the J segment 0 bases; nucleotides outside the gene matches: 12. Germline CDR1 is LNHDA and CDR2 is SQIVND (reference sequence). CDR3 length: 19 residues. In nucleotides, the CDR3 is TGTGCCAGTAGTAGTCTCCCAGGGACAGGGGACCCTAGCAATCAGCCCCAGCATTTT. It is translated as CASSSLPGTGDPSNQPQHF.

This chain connects TRBV4-2 to TRBJ2-3; TRBD2 matches at 9 bases. The CDR3 is 18 residues long. Trimming cost V 3 bases and J 2 bases; bases outside gene matches: 12. CDR1 is LGHNA, CDR2 YNFKEQ, per germline. The CDR3 reads CASSQRASGALLTDTQYF. The CDR3, as DNA: TGTGCCAGCAGCCAGAGGGCTAGCGGGGCCCTTCTCACAGATACGCAGTATTTT.

J is TRBJ2-4 and V is TRBV9; D may match TRBD1 or TRBD2 (5 bases each). Per germline, CDR1 SGDLS and CDR2 YYNGEE. Trimming stripped 4 bases from V and 0 bases from J, with 14 bases between. The length of the CDR3 is 16 residues. The CDR3 DNA sequence: TGTGCCAGCAGCCCGAGGGGTGGTCTAGCCAAAAACATTCAGTACTTC. Its translation: CASSPRGGLAKNIQYF.